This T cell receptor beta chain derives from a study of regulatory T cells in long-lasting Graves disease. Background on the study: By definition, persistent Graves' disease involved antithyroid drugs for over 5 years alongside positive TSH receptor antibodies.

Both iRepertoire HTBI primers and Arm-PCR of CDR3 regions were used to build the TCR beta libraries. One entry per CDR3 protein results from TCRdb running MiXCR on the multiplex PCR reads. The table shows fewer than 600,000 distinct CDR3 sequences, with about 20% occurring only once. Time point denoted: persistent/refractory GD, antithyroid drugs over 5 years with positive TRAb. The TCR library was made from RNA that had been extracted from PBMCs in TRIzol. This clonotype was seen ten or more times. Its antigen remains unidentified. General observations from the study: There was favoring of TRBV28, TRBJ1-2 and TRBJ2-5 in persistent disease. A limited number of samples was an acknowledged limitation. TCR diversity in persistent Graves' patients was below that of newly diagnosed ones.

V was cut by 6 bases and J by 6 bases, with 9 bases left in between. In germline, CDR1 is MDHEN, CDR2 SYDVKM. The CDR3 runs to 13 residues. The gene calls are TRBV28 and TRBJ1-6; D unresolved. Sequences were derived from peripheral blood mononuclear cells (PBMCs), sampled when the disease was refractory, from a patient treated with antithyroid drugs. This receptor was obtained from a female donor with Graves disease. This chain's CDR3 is CASSGNLNSPLHF. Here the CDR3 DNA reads TGTGCCAGCAGCGGAAATCTTAATTCACCCCTCCACTTT.